This TCR beta chain was captured in a study of beta chain features in type 1 diabetes (dated by TCRdb to the late 2010s). Looking at the study overall: Mean age, gender distribution, total cell number and subset yield did not differ between patients and healthy donors. Across all samples, roughly 110,000,000 sorted cells were examined, and cell number per subset correlated strongly with RNA yield. The study compared TCRB repertoires of sorted circulating CD4+ T cell subsets between recently diagnosed type 1 diabetes patients and matched healthy donors. Regulatory and stem cell-like memory subsets were obtained from only 8 patients and roughly 8 healthy donors, while naive and central memory subsets were obtained from all 28 donors.

On this clone: Its antigen is unknown. No base quality values were provided; no much bigger clone lies one nucleotide off.

From a lookup of the germline V gene, CDR1 and CDR2 are SNHLY and FYNNEI. Germline trimming: 7 bases from V, 6 bases from J; junction bases outside gene matches: 5. The CDR3, from cysteine to phenylalanine, totals 13 residues. Of the read, only the CDR3 DNA is kept; its 39 bases are in frame from base 1. Each donor gave one peripheral blood draw, approximately 120 mL on average, collected into heparinised tubes. Naive, central memory, regulatory and stem cell-like memory CD4+ T cells were sorted on a BD FACSAria II using a panel including CD45RO, CCR7, CD25, CD127, CD95 and CD27. Every sorted population had a purity above 95%. PBMCs were isolated right away by Lymphoprep density gradient centrifugation and were stained directly, without culture. So that batch effects would be minimized, each experiment stained and sorted samples in pairs, pairing one healthy donor with one patient. All of the isolated RNA was reverse transcribed with the High Capacity cDNA Reverse Transcription Kit, so expressed TCRB transcripts were sequenced. Deep immunoSEQ sequencing was applied to naive, central memory and regulatory T cell samples, giving an average of around 4 million total reads per sample. Sorted cells were lysed in RLT buffer and RNA was extracted with DNase-treated RNeasy Micro or Mini kits, depending on cell number. To prevent cross-contamination, every cell subset was processed on its own, while patient and healthy donor samples were processed together. The immunoSEQ multiplex PCR was used to amplify TCRB sequences from cDNA, yielding 87-bp fragments that span the CDR3 region. Sequencing of the amplicons was done on the Illumina HiSeq platform. The original methods were these. Synthetic template baselines were used to correct PCR bias computationally, reads within Hamming distance 2 were collapsed together, and singletons that could not be merged were discarded. By aligning reads against IMGT, V, D and J genes, CDR3 length, and insertions or deletions at six rearrangement sites were assigned. Within each subset, clonotype counts were normalized to sorted cell number, after which true diversity and Gini coefficients were computed with the tcR R package. The overlap coefficient, calculated on TCRB nucleotide sequences, was used to measure repertoire sharing. Out-of-frame TCRB sequences from naive cells were analyzed to stand in for the pre-selection repertoire. TCRdb limited this immuneACCESS table to in-frame rearrangements with V and J called. A share of clones is missing; checked studies link under half to unresolved V genes, and the rest is unexplained. V and J calls and clone size are copied from that table; D and trimming were computed from the DNA. This sample holds 300,000 or so clones; about 13% were observed only once. Together, the top ten hold approximately 0.016% of the sample.

The investigation overall reported the following: Sequencing cDNA rather than genomic DNA could over-represent highly expressing activated cells, although activation and CD3 levels did not differ between groups. Naive, central memory and regulatory TCRB repertoires appeared to be more alike among patients than among healthy donors. PCR may preferentially amplify shorter templates, but because patient and control samples were amplified and corrected together, any resulting skew would affect both groups equally. Because the HLA sub-analyses included only small numbers of individuals, any influence of HLA type on TCRB rearrangement was left unresolved. A moderate but significant shortening of TCRB CDR3 length was observed in type 1 diabetes patients in all four CD4+ subsets. At VDJ recombination sites, type 1 diabetes patients had fewer insertions and more deleted nucleotides, which implies abnormalities in thymic rearrangement.

Specimen: naive CD4+ T cells from blood. According to the study, the label for this sample's cell subset or site signals: true naive CD4+ T cells. The sequence derives from a woman aged 18-30 years with type 1 diabetes. The rearrangement joined TRBV2 to TRBJ2-1; 8 bases in between match TRBD1. Here the CDR3 is given as CASISGQANEQFF. The bases read TGTGCCAGCATCTCGGGACAGGCCAATGAGCAGTTCTTC.